Shown below are 7 T cell receptor beta chains from a single sample sequenced in a study of spatial heterogeneity in lung cancer. Via MiXCR, TCRdb re-called the 5' RACE reads, giving one row per CDR3 protein. Of 50,000 or so distinct CDR3 sequences detected, approximately 7.6% appear once; the ten largest clones hold roughly an eighth. Time point in this sample: sample taken at primary tumor resection. Sequencing covered unsorted whole RNA taken from tumor, nontumor lung or frozen PBMC. The specimen comprised PBMCs, sampled at surgery. The receptors stem from a female donor with early-stage non-small cell lung cancer.

The genes are TRBV29-1 and TRBJ2-7; 9 bases line up with TRBD1. J was trimmed by 7 bases and V by 4 bases; bases with no gene match: 17. CDR3 length equals 16 residues. The germline gives CDR1 SQVTM, CDR2 ANQGSEA. The chain's CDR3 is CSVVGFGDRAPGEQYF. In nucleotides, the CDR3 is TGCAGCGTTGTTGGATTTGGGGACAGGGCTCCGGGAGAGCAGTACTTC.

This clonotype has ten or more counts. The rearrangement uses TRBV12-3 or TRBV12-4 and TRBJ1-2, with TRBD1 matching 8 bases. V lost 5 bases to trimming and J lost 4 bases; unmatched junction nucleotides: 6. This CDR3 region has 14 residues. In DNA form, the CDR3 reads TGTGCCAGCAGTACCGGGACAGGTCCCTATGGCTACACCTTC. Its protein product is CASSTGTGPYGYTF.

Judged by abundance, this clonotype is medium-sized. The gene calls are TRBV25-1 and TRBJ1-2; the match to TRBD1 covers 10 bases. CDR3 length: 12 amino acids. The ends lost 2 bases at V and 10 bases at J; junction bases unmatched: 1. Germline CDR1 reads MGHDK; CDR2 reads SYGVNS. The CDR3 sequence: CASSEGQGDYTF. The CDR3 bases are TGTGCCAGCAGTGAAGGACAGGGGGACTACACCTTC.

The chain carries TRBV18 and TRBJ1-5; D might be TRBD1 (5 bases). This CDR3 has 17 amino acids. V was shortened by 1 base and J by 4 bases, with 17 bases between the two germline ends. The germline gives CDR1 KGHSH, CDR2 LQKENI. The CDR3 bases are TGTGCCAGCTCACCACAGGCCGGGGGTGGACGAAATCAGCCCCAGCATTTT. As protein: CASSPQAGGGRNQPQHF.

The genes are TRBV6-6 and TRBJ2-7, with D perhaps matching TRBD1 or TRBD2 (6 bases each). CDR3 size: 15 residues. The V gene's germline CDR1 is MNHNY and CDR2 SVGAGI (reference sequence). Trimming took 4 bases from V and 1 from J, leaving 14 bases between them. CDR3 amino acids: CASSWGAPHSYEQYF. The CDR3 nucleotides are TGTGCCAGCAGTTGGGGGGCTCCACATTCCTACGAGCAGTACTTC.

This clonotype was observed at least ten times. This rearrangement joins TRBV24-1 to TRBJ2-4, with D unresolved. The CDR3 is made up of 13 amino acids. Looked up from germline, CDR1 is KGHDR and CDR2 is SFDVKD. The ends were cut back, 4 bases at V and 5 bases at J, with 8 bases in the middle. Here the CDR3 reads CATSDRTENIQYF. The CDR3 bases are TGTGCCACCAGTGACAGGACCGAAAACATTCAGTACTTC.

This clonotype was observed a few times. The chain links TRBV28 to TRBJ2-7; the D is unclear. Trimming removed 2 bases from V and 3 bases from J, with 8 bases in between. Germline loops: CDR1 MDHEN, CDR2 SYDVKM. The CDR3 runs 13 residues. The CDR3 here is CASSLSHVYEQYF. The CDR3 coding sequence is TGTGCCAGCAGTTTAAGCCATGTCTACGAGCAGTACTTC.